The present T cell receptor beta chain was sequenced within a study of tumor-infiltrating lymphocytes in oesophageal squamous cell carcinoma. A word on this clonotype: Since no conserved phenylalanine or tryptophan closes the CDR3, a read error is the likely cause. The limits of the CDR3 on the DNA are not certain, so only TCRdb's listed CDR3 is given.

The germline CDR1 and CDR2 sequences are SGHTA and FQGTGA. The CDR3 spans 16 residues, counting both ends. TCRdb redid the calling of the PCR reads with MiXCR, one entry per CDR3 protein. Altogether approximately 13,000 distinct CDR3 sequences are present, around 50% being singletons, with the ten largest covering 11% to 15%. The receptor comes from a male donor with esophageal squamous cell carcinoma. The chain couples TRBV7-3 to TRBJ2-1; the table's D call, TRBD2, has no DNA check behind it. The sample comprised blood. The CDR3 sequence is CASSLSLRDNEQFFGS.